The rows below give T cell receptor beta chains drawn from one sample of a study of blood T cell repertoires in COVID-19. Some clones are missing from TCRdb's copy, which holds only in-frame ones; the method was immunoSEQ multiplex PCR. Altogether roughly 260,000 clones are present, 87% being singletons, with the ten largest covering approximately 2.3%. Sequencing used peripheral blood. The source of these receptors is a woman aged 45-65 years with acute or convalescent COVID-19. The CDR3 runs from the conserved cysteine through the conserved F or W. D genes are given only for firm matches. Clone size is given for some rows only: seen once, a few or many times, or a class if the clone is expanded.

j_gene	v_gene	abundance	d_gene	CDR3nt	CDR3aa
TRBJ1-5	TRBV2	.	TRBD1	TGTGCCAGCAGGGATGTCGGGACAGGGAGGAATCAGCCCCAGCATTTT	CASRDVGTGRNQPQHF
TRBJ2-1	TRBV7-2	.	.	TGTGCCAGCAGCGCCAACCTGCCGGGACACACCTACAATGAGCAGTTCTTC	CASSANLPGHTYNEQFF
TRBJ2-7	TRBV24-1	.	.	TGTGCCACCAGTGATACGACTACCTACGAGCAGTACTTC	CATSDTTTYEQYF
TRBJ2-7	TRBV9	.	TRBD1	TGTGCCAGCAGCGTGACAGGGGGCAAAGGAGTCGAGCAGTACTTC	CASSVTGGKGVEQYF
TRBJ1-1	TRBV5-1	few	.	TGCGCCAGCAAGAACAGGGTGGGGAACACTGAAGCTTTCTTT	CASKNRVGNTEAFF
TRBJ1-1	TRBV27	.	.	TGTGCCAGCAGTTTCCCAGGAATGACTGAAGCTTTCTTT	CASSFPGMTEAFF
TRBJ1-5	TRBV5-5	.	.	TGTGCCAGCGTGGGACACCCACAGGATCAGCCCCAGCATTTT	CASVGHPQDQPQHF
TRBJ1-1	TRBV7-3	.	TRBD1	TGTGCCAGCAGCCGGGACAGGGGGACTGAAGCTTTCTTT	CASSRDRGTEAFF
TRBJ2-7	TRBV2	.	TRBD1	TGTGCCAGCAGTGAAGCAACCGGGACAGCAACCTACGAGCAGTACTTC	CASSEATGTATYEQYF
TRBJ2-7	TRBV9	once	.	TGTGCCAGCAGCGTAGCTCTCGGCTACGAGCAGTACTTC	CASSVALGYEQYF
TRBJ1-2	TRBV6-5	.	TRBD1	TGTGCCAGCAGTTACTCGGGGACAGGGGGTATAGGCTACACCTTC	CASSYSGTGGIGYTF